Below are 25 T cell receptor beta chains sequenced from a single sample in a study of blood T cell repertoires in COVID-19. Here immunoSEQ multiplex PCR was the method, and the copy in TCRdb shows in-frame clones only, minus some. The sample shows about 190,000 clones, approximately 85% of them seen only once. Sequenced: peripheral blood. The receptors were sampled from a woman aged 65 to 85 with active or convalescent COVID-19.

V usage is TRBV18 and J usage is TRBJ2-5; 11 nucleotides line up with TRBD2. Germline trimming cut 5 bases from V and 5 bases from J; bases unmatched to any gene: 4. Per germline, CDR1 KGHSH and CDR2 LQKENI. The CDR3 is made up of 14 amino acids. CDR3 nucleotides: TGTGCCAGCTCAGACCTAGCGGGAGGCGAGACCCAGTACTTC. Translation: CASSDLAGGETQYF.

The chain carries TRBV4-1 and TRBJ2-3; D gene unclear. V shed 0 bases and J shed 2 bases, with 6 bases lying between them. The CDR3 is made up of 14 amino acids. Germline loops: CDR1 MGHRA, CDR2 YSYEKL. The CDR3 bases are TGCGCCAGCAGCCAAGAGGCAACCACAGATACGCAGTATTTT. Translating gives CASSQEATTDTQYF.

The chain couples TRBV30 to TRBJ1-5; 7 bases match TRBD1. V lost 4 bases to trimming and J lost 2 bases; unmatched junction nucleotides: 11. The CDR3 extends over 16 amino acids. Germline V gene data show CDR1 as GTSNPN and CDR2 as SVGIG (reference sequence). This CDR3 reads CAWTGGSTGGNQPQHF. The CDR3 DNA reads TGTGCCTGGACCGGCGGATCTACAGGGGGCAATCAGCCCCAGCATTTT.

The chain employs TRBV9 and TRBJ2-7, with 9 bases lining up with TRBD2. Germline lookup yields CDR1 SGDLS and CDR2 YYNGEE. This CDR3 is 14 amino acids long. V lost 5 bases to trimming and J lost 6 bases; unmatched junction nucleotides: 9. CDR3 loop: CASSIAGDVPEQYF. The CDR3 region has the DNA TGTGCCAGCAGTATAGCGGGAGACGTTCCCGAGCAGTACTTC.

CDR3 in DNA: TGCAGCGTTTCCCGGGGGGACGAGCAGTACTTC. Amino acids: CSVSRGDEQYF. The rearrangement uses TRBV29-1 and TRBJ2-7; 7 bases map to TRBD2. The CDR3 has 11 residues. Germline CDR1 is SQVTM and CDR2 is ANQGSEA. V shed 5 bases, J shed 5 bases, and the junction held 3 bases outside the gene matches.

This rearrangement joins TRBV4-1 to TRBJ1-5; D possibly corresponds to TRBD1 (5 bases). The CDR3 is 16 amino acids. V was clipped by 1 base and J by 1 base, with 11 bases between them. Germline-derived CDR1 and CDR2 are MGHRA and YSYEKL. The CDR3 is CASSQVFGGSNQPQHF. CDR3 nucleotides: TGCGCCAGCAGCCAAGTTTTCGGGGGGAGCAATCAGCCCCAGCATTTT.

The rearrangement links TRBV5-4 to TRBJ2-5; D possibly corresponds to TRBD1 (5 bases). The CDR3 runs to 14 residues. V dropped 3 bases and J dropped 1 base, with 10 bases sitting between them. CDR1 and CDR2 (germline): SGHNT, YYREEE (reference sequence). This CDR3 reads CASSSGLTQETQYF. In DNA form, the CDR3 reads TGTGCCAGCAGCTCAGGGCTAACCCAAGAGACCCAGTACTTC.

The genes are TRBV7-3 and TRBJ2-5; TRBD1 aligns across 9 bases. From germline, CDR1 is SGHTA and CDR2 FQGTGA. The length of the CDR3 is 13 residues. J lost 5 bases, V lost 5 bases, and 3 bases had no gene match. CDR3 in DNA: TGTGCCAGCAGCAGAGACAGGGGGGAGACCCAGTACTTC. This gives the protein CASSRDRGETQYF.

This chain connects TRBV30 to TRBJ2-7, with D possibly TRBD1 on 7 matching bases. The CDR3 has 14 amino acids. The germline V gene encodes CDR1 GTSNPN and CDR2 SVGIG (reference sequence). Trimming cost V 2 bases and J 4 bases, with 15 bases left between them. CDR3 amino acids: CAWSPQGGGYEQYF. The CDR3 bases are TGTGCCTGGAGTCCTCAGGGGGGTGGTTACGAGCAGTACTTC.

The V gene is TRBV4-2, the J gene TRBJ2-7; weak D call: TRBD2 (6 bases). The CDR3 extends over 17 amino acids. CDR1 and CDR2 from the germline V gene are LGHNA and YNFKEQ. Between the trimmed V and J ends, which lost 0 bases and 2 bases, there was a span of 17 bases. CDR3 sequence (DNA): TGTGCCAGCAGCCAAGATCGGGTCCGGAGGGCCCCCTACGAGCAGTACTTC. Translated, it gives CASSQDRVRRAPYEQYF.

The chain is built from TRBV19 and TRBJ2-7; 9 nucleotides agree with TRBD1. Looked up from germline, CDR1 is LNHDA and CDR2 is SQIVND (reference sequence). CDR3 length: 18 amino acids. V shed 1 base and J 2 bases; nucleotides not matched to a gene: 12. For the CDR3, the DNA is TGTGCCAGTAGTATAGGCCCGCTACAGGGGGCGCGTACCTACGAGCAGTACTTC. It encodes CASSIGPLQGARTYEQYF.

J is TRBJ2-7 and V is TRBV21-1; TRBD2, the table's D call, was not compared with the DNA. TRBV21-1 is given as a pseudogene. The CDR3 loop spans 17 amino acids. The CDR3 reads CASSKLPRKEASYEQYF. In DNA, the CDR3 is TGTGCCAGCAGCAAGCTCCCACGGAAGGAGGCTTCCTACGAGCAGTACTTC.

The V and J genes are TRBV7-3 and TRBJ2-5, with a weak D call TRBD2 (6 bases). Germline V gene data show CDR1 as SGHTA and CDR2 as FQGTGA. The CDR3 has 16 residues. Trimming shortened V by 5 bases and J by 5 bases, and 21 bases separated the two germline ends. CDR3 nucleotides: TGTGCCAGCAGCGCGCAACCGGGAGTAAAAAGGGAGACCCAGTACTTC. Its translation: CASSAQPGVKRETQYF. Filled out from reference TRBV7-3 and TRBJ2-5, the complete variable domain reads GAGVSQTPSNKVTEKGKYVELRCDPISGHTALYWYRQSLGQGPEFLIYFQGTGAADDSGLPNDRFFAVRPEGSVSTLKIQRTERGDSAVYLCASSAQPGVKRETQYFGPGTRLLVL.

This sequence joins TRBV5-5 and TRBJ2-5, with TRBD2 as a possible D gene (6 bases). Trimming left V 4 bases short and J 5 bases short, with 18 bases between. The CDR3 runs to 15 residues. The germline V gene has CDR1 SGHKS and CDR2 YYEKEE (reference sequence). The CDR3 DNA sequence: TGTGCCAGCAGCCGATTAGCGGTAAAGGGGGAGACCCAGTACTTC. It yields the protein CASSRLAVKGETQYF.

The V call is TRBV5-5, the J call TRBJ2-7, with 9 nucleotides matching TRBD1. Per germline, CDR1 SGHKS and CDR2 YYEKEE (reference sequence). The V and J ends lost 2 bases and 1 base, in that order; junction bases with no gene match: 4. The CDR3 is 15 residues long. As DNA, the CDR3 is TGTGCCAGCAGCTTACAGGGGGCGGTATCCTACGAGCAGTACTTC. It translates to CASSLQGAVSYEQYF.

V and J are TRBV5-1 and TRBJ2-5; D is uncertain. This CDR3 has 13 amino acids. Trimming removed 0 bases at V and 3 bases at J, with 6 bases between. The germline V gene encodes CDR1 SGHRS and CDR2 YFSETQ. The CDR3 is CASSLDSKETQYF. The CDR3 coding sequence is TGCGCCAGCAGCTTGGATAGTAAAGAGACCCAGTACTTC.

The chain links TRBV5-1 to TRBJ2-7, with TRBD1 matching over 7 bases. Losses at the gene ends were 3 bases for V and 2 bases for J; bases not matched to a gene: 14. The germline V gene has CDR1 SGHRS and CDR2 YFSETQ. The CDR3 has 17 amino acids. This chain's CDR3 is CASSSGSLGGQPYEQYF. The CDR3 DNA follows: TGCGCCAGCAGCTCCGGATCCCTAGGGGGACAGCCCTACGAGCAGTACTTC.

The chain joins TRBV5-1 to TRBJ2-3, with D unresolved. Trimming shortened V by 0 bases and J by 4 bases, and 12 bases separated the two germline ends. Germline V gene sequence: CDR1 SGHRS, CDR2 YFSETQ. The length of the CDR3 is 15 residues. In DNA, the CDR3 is TGCGCCAGCAGCTTGGTAGCTTCAGCAGCAGATACGCAGTATTTT. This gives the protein CASSLVASAADTQYF.

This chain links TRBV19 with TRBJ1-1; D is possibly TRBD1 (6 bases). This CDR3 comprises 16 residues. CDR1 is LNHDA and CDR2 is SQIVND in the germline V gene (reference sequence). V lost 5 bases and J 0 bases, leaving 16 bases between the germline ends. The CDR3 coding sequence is TGTGCCAGTAGTGTAAACTCAGGACAGATGAACACTGAAGCTTTCTTT. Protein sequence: CASSVNSGQMNTEAFF.

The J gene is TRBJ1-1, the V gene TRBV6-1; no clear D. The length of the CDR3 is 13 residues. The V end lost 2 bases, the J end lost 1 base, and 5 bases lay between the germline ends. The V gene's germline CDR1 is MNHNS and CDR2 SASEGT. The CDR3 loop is CASSEIANTEAFF. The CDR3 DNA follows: TGTGCCAGCAGTGAAATAGCGAACACTGAAGCTTTCTTT.

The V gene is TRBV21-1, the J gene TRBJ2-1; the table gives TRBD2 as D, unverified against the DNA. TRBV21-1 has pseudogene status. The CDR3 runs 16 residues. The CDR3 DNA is TGTGCCAGCAGCAAAAACGAGCTAGCCCCCTACAATGAGCAGTTCTTC. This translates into CASSKNELAPYNEQFF.

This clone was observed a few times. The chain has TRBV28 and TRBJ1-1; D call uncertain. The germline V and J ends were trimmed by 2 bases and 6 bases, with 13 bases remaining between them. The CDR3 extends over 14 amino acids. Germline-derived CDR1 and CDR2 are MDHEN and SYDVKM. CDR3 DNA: TGTGCCAGCAGTTTACTAACACTAAACTCTGAAGCTTTCTTT. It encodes CASSLLTLNSEAFF.

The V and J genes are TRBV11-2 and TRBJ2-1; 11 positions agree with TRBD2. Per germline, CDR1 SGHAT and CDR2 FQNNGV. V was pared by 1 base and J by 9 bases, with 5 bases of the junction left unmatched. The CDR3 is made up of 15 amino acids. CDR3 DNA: TGTGCCAGCAGCTTAGTGGGGGGGACTAGCGGTGAGCAGTTCTTC. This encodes CASSLVGGTSGEQFF.

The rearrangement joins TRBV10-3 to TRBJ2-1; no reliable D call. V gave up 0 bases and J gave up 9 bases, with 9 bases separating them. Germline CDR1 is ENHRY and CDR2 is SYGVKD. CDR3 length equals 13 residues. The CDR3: CAISESTTGEQFF. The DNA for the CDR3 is TGTGCCATCAGTGAGTCAACTACCGGTGAGCAGTTCTTC.

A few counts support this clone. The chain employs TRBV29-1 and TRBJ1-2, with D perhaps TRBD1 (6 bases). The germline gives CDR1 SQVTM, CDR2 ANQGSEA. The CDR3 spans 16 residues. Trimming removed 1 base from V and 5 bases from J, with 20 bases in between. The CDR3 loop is CSVEGTDEFSGYGYTF. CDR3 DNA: TGCAGCGTTGAAGGGACAGACGAATTCTCTGGGTATGGCTACACCTTC.